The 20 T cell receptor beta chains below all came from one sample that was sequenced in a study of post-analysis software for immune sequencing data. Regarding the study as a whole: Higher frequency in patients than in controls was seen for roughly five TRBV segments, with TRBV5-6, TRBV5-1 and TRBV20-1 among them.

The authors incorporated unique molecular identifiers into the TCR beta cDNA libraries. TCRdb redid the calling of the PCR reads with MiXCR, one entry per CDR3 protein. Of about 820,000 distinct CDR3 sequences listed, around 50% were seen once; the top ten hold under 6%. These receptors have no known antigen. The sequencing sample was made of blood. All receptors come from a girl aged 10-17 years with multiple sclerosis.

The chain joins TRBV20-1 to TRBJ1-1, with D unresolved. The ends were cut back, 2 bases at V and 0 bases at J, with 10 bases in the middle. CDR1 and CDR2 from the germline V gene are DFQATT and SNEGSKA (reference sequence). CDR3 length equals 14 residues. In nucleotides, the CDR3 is TGCAGTGCTAGAACCGGAGCAATGAACACTGAAGCTTTCTTT. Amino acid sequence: CSARTGAMNTEAFF.

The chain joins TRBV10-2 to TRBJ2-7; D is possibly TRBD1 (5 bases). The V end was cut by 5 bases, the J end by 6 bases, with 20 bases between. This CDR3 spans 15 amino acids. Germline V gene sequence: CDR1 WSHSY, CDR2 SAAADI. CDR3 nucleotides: TGCGCCAGCAGTAAACTATTTCAGGGAAAGGGCGAGCAGTACTTC. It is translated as CASSKLFQGKGEQYF.

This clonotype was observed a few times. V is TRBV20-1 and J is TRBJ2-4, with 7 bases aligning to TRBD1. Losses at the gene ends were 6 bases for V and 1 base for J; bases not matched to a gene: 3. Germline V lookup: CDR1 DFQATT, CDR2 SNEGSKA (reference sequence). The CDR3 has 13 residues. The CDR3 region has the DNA TGCAGTGCGATACAGGGGGCCAAAAACATTCAGTACTTC. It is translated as CSAIQGAKNIQYF.

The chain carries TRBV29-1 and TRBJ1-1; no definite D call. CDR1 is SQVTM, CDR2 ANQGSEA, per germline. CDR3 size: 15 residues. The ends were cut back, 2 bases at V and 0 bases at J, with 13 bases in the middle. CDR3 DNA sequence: TGCAGCGTTGAATGGGCTTTGACGTTGAACACTGAAGCTTTCTTT. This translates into CSVEWALTLNTEAFF. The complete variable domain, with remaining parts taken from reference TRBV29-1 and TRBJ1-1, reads SAVISQKPSRDICQRGTSLTIQCQVDSQVTMMFWYRQQPGQSLTLIATANQGSEATYESGFVIDKFPISRPNLTFSTLTVSNMSPEDSSIYLCSVEWALTLNTEAFFGQGTRLTVV.

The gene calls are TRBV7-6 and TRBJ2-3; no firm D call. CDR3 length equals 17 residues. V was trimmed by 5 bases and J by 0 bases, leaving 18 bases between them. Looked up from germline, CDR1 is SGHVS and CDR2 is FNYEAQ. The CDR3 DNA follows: TGTGCCAGCAGCCCCACCGTGCGGACCTCTAGCACAGATACGCAGTATTTT. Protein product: CASSPTVRTSSTDTQYF.

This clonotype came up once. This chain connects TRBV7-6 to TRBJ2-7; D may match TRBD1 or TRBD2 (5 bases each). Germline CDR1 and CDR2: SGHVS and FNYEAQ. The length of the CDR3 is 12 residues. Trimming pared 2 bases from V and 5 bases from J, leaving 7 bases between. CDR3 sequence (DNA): TGTGCCAGCAGCTTAATGGGACACGAGCAGTACTTC. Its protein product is CASSLMGHEQYF.

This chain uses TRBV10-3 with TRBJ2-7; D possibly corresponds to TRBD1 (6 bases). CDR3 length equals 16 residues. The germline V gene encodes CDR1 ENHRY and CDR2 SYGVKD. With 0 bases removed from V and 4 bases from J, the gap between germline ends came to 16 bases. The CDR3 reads CAISESVGQTSYEQYF. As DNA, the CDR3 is TGTGCCATCAGTGAGTCGGTCGGACAGACCTCATACGAGCAGTACTTC.

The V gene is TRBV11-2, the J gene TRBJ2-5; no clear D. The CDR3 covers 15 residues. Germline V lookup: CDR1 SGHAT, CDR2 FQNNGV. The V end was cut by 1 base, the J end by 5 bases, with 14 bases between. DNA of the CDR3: TGTGCCAGCAGCTTAGCCGGCACCCCGGCGGAGACCCAGTACTTC. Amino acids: CASSLAGTPAETQYF. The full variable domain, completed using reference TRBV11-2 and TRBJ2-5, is EAGVAQSPRYKIIEKRQSVAFWCNPISGHATLYWYQQILGQGPKLLIQFQNNGVVDDSQLPKDRFSAERLKGVDSTLKIQPAKLEDSAVYLCASSLAGTPAETQYFGPGTRLLVL.

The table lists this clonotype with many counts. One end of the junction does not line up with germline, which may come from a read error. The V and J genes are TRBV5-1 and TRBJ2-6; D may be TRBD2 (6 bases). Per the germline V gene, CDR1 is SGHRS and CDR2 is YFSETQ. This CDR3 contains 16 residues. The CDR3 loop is CASSLAGTSGANVLTF. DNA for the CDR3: TGTGCCAGCAGCCTCGCAGGGACTTCTGGGGCCAACGTCCTGACTTTC.

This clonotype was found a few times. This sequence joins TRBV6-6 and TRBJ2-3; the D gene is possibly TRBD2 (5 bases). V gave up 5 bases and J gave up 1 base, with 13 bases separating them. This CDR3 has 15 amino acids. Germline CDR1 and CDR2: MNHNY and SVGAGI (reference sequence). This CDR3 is CASSAPGSGTDTQYF. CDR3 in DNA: TGTGCCAGCAGTGCCCCGGGAAGCGGCACAGATACGCAGTATTTT.

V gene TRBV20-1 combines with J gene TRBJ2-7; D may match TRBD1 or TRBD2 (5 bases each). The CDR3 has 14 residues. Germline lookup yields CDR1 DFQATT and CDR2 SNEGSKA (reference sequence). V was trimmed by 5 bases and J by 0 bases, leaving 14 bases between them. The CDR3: CSASRDASSYEQYF. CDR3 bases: TGCAGTGCTTCCCGGGACGCGAGCTCCTACGAGCAGTACTTC.

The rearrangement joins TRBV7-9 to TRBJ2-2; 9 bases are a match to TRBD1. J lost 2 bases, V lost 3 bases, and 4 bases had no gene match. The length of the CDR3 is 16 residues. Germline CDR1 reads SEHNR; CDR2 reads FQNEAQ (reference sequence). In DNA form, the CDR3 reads TGTGCCAGCAGCTTGTCGGGACAGGGTAACACCGGGGAGCTGTTTTTT. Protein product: CASSLSGQGNTGELFF.

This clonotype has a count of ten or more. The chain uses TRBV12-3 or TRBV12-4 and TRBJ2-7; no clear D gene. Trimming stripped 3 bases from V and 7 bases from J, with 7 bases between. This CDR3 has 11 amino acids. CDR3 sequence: CASSLMGEQYF. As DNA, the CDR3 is TGTGCCAGCAGTTTGATGGGGGAGCAGTACTTC.

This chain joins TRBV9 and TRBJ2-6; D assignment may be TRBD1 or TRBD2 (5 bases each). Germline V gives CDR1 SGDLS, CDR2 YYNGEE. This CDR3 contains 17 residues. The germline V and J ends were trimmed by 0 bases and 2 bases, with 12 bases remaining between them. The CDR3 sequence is CASSVVGPPTGANVLTF. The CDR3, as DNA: TGTGCCAGCAGCGTAGTGGGACCCCCAACTGGGGCCAACGTCCTGACTTTC. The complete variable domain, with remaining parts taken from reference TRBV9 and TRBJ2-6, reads DSGVTQTPKHLITATGQRVTLRCSPRSGDLSVYWYQQSLDQGLQFLIQYYNGEERAKGNILERFSAQQFPDLHSELNLSSLELGDSALYFCASSVVGPPTGANVLTFGAGSRLTVL.

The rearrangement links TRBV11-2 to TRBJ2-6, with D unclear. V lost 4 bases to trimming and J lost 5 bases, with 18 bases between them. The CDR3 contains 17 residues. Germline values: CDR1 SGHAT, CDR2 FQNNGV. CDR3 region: CASSSTAPPHRANVLTF. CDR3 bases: TGTGCCAGCAGCTCTACGGCCCCCCCCCATAGGGCCAACGTCCTGACTTTC.

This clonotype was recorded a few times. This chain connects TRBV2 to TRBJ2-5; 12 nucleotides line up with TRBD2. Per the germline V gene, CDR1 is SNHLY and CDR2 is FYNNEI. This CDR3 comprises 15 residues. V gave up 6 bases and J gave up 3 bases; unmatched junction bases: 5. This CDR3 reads CASRRRLAGEETQYF. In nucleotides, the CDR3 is TGTGCCAGCAGGAGAAGACTAGCGGGAGAAGAGACCCAGTACTTC. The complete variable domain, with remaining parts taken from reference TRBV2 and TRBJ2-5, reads EPEVTQTPSHQVTQMGQEVILRCVPISNHLYFYWYRQILGQKVEFLVSFYNNEISEKSEIFDDQFSVERPDGSNFTLKIRSTKLEDSAMYFCASRRRLAGEETQYFGPGTRLLVL.

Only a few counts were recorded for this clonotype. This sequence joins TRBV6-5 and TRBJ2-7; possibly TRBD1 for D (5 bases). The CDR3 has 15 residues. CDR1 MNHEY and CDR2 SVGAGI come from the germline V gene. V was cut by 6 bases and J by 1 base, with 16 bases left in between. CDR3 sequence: CASSRVIDSSYEQYF. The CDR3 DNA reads TGTGCCAGCAGCCGGGTGATAGACAGTTCCTACGAGCAGTACTTC.

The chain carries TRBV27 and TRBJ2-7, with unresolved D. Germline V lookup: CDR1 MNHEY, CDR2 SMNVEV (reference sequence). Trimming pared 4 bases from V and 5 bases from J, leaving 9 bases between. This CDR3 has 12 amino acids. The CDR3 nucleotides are TGTGCCAGCAGTTCCTCCACCCACGAGCAGTACTTC. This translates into CASSSSTHEQYF.

The CDR3 reads CASSWAGGLVDTQYF. The CDR3 DNA reads as TGCGCCAGCAGCTGGGCCGGAGGGTTGGTGGATACGCAGTATTTT. The V and J genes are TRBV5-1 and TRBJ2-3; a possible D gene is TRBD2 (6 bases). V lost 3 bases to trimming and J lost 6 bases, with 17 bases between them. The length of the CDR3 is 15 residues. CDR1 SGHRS and CDR2 YFSETQ come from the germline V gene.

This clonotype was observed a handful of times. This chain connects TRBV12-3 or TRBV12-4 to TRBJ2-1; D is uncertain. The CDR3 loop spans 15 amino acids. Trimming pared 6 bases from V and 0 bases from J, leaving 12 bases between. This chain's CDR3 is CASRRGQSSYNEQFF. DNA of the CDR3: TGTGCCAGCAGACGAGGCCAGAGCTCCTACAATGAGCAGTTCTTC.